Listed here are 27 T cell receptor beta chains from one sample, sequenced in a study of T cells expressing NK-cell markers. TCRdb reprocessed the 5' RACE reads and reports one entry per CDR3 protein, with no DNA. In total, the table holds about 430,000 distinct CDR3 sequences. What was sequenced was blood T cells: a sorted CD56 or NKG2C T cell subset, CD4+ or CD8+ T cells, or bulk PBMC T cells (not recorded which). The receptors were gathered from a woman aged 45-65 years in good health.

The gene calls are TRBV5-1 and TRBJ2-7; TCRdb designates TRBD1, a call that cannot be tested without DNA. Germline loops: CDR1 SGHRS, CDR2 YFSETQ. The CDR3 spans 14 residues. CDR3 sequence reads: CASRPRDISYEQYF.

The chain employs TRBV2 and TRBJ2-1. Germline CDR1 is SNHLY and CDR2 is FYNNEI. The CDR3 is 13 residues long. CDR3 loop: CASSEGMERGQFF.

CDR3 region: CSAQYVGTRNEKLFF. This chain links TRBV29-1 with TRBJ1-4; TCRdb calls TRBD1, which cannot be checked without DNA. From germline, CDR1 is SQVTM and CDR2 ANQGSEA. This CDR3 has 15 residues.

The chain links TRBV3-1 to TRBJ1-4; as DNA is missing, the TRBD1 call by TCRdb cannot be tested. The V gene's germline CDR1 is LGHDT and CDR2 YNNKEL (reference sequence). CDR3 length: 15 amino acids. The CDR3 reads CASSLQQGANEKLFF.

The rearrangement links TRBV24-1 to TRBJ1-2; TCRdb reports TRBD1, a call that lacks DNA to check it against. The CDR3 extends over 19 amino acids. Germline CDR1 reads KGHDR; CDR2 reads SFDVKD. CDR3 protein: CATSDTAPPGFGPNYGYTF.

J is TRBJ2-2 and V is TRBV5-1; the TCRdb D gene call, TRBD1, has no DNA to confirm it. CDR1 SGHRS and CDR2 YFSETQ come from the germline V gene. This CDR3 has 17 residues. CDR3 sequence: CASSPNLGTGFPGELFF.

The genes are TRBV20-1 and TRBJ2-1; no DNA is available, so the TRBD2 call from TCRdb remains unchecked. Germline loops: CDR1 DFQATT, CDR2 SNEGSKA (reference sequence). The CDR3 consists of 13 residues. The CDR3 spells CSAPLREKGEQFF.

The V call is TRBV4-2, the J call TRBJ2-3; the TCRdb D gene call, TRBD1, has no DNA to confirm it. The CDR3 has 15 residues. Germline CDR1 and CDR2: LGHNA and YNFKEQ. The CDR3 spells CASSQDTGPTDTQYF.

This chain connects TRBV15 to TRBJ1-4. Germline assignment: CDR1 LNHNV and CDR2 YYDKDF (reference sequence). CDR3 length equals 13 residues. The chain's CDR3 is CATSVAPGEKLFF. The variable domain in full, completed from reference TRBV15 and TRBJ1-4, reads DAMVIQNPRYQVTQFGKPVTLSCSQTLNHNVMYWYQQKSSQAPKLLFHYYDKDFNNEADTPDNFQSRRPNTSFCFLDIRSPGLGDTAMYLCATSVAPGEKLFFGSGTQLSVL.

The rearrangement joins TRBV30 to TRBJ2-7; the D call from TCRdb, TRBD2, cannot be confirmed without DNA. The CDR3 covers 14 residues. Per the germline V gene, CDR1 is GTSNPN and CDR2 is SVGIG (reference sequence). This CDR3 reads CAWRSSGISYEQYF.

This sequence joins TRBV5-6 and TRBJ2-1. This CDR3 has 12 amino acids. From germline, CDR1 is SGHDT and CDR2 YYEEEE. Here the CDR3 reads CASSWGPNEQFF.

The chain couples TRBV6-5 to TRBJ1-1; the D gene TCRdb calls, TRBD1, cannot be checked with no DNA. Germline CDR1 is MNHEY and CDR2 is SVGAGI. The CDR3 has 15 residues. The CDR3 spells CASRTTGDDYTEAFF.

The genes are TRBV7-2 and TRBJ1-1; the TRBD1 assignment by TCRdb is unverifiable without DNA. Germline assignment: CDR1 SGHTA and CDR2 FQGNSA. This CDR3 spans 15 amino acids. CDR3 in amino acids: CASSLTSQGSTEAFF. Using reference TRBV7-2 and TRBJ1-1 for the parts outside the CDR3, the full variable domain is GAGVSQSPSNKVTEKGKDVELRCDPISGHTALYWYRQSLGQGLEFLIYFQGNSAPDKSGLPSDRFSAERTGGSVSTLTIQRTQQEDSAVYLCASSLTSQGSTEAFFGQGTRLTVV.

This rearrangement joins TRBV9 to TRBJ1-1; checking the TCRdb D call of TRBD1 is not possible without DNA. In germline, CDR1 is SGDLS, CDR2 YYNGEE. The CDR3 loop spans 15 amino acids. CDR3 protein: CASSPRQTVNTEAFF.

The J gene is TRBJ2-4, the V gene TRBV12-3 or TRBV12-4; with no DNA, the TCRdb D assignment of TRBD1 cannot be verified. The CDR3 is 16 amino acids. CDR3 amino acids: CASTGGWPRKENIQYF.

CDR3 amino acids: CASEGDRSTDTQYF. J is TRBJ2-3 and V is TRBV12-3 or TRBV12-4. The CDR3 covers 14 residues.

The rearrangement joins TRBV5-1 to TRBJ2-1. In germline, CDR1 is SGHRS, CDR2 YFSETQ. CDR3 length: 14 amino acids. The CDR3 loop reads CASSLDSGNNEQFF.

J is TRBJ2-5 and V is TRBV24-1. Germline-derived CDR1 and CDR2 are KGHDR and SFDVKD. This CDR3 is built from 14 residues. The CDR3 sequence is CATSRGFSQETQYF.

V gene TRBV28 combines with J gene TRBJ1-4; TCRdb selects TRBD1, and the lack of DNA leaves this call unchecked. There are 16 residues in the CDR3. In germline, CDR1 is MDHEN, CDR2 SYDVKM. The CDR3 sequence: CASRRDRVFAGEKLFF.

The rearrangement uses TRBV10-3 and TRBJ2-3; TCRdb lists TRBD1, though no DNA is available to test this call. This CDR3 comprises 13 residues. Germline V gives CDR1 ENHRY, CDR2 SYGVKD. The CDR3 loop is CATRQDRTDTQYF.

This chain links TRBV20-1 with TRBJ1-1; TCRdb calls TRBD1, which cannot be checked without DNA. The germline V gene encodes CDR1 DFQATT and CDR2 SNEGSKA (reference sequence). This CDR3 spans 13 amino acids. Here the CDR3 reads CSARDRGSAEAFF.

The chain has TRBV12-3 or TRBV12-4 and TRBJ1-5. The CDR3 extends over 16 amino acids. The CDR3 sequence: CASSLRLGSVDQPQHF.

The chain has TRBV24-1 and TRBJ2-1; there is no DNA to check the TCRdb D call of TRBD2. The CDR3 has 17 residues. The germline gives CDR1 KGHDR, CDR2 SFDVKD. The chain's CDR3 is CATSGASGTSGRQGQFF.

The CDR3 loop reads CASSSEAGAGNEQFF. The V call is TRBV5-1, the J call TRBJ2-1; as DNA is missing, the TRBD2 call by TCRdb cannot be tested. This CDR3 is 15 amino acids long. In germline, CDR1 is SGHRS, CDR2 YFSETQ.

This chain joins TRBV6-5 and TRBJ1-4; TCRdb's assignment of TRBD1 cannot be checked, as there is no DNA. Germline V lookup: CDR1 MNHEY, CDR2 SVGAGI. This CDR3 is 15 amino acids long. The chain's CDR3 is CASSSLGRGHEKLFF.

The chain combines TRBV20-1 with TRBJ1-1. This CDR3 is 14 amino acids long. In germline, CDR1 is DFQATT, CDR2 SNEGSKA (reference sequence). This CDR3 is CSARDRAPNTEAFF.

The chain recombines TRBV12-3 or TRBV12-4 with TRBJ1-3; the D gene TCRdb calls, TRBD1, cannot be checked with no DNA. This CDR3 comprises 15 residues. The CDR3 loop is CASKKTGNSGNTIYF.